This TCR beta chain was identified during a study of cytomegalovirus exposure and HLA in healthy donors. Produced via immunoSEQ multiplex PCR; TCRdb's table is partial and in-frame only. Counted here are 70,000 or so clones, 94% occurring once; the ten biggest clones make up under 2%. V was clipped by 5 bases and J by 0 bases, with 13 bases between them. Germline CDR1 MNHNS, CDR2 SASEGT. This CDR3 is built from 15 residues. The sequencing input was PBMCs. This chain connects TRBV6-1 to TRBJ2-5; D is unclear. This TCR derives from a woman in her late teens or twenties in good health and CMV-seropositive. The CDR3 region has the DNA TGTGCCAGCAGTCTCCTAGAGTGGTACCAAGAGACCCAGTACTTC. Residues: CASSLLEWYQETQYF.